This TCR beta chain was captured in a study of T cell repertoires in cytomegalovirus infection. Study as a whole: A matching HLA type, together with CMV infection, was signaled by public TCR beta signatures. Study results and caveats: HLA-C-restricted CMV-specific TCR beta clonotypes prevailed in the ex vivo response. Cumulative public TCR beta family frequency identified carriers of CMV plus the relevant HLA.

This clonotype was seen many times. Its antigen is currently unknown. This CDR3 region has 17 residues. Trimming pared 1 base from V and 1 base from J, leaving 14 bases between. CDR1 is LGHNA, CDR2 YNFKEQ, per germline. TCRdb recomputed calls from the reads with MiXCR, one row per CDR3 protein. This table has some 300,000 distinct CDR3 sequences, roughly a sixth appearing once. The chain is built from TRBV4-2 and TRBJ1-3, with D maybe TRBD1 (5 bases). This clonotype originated in a human donor in good health (CMV status not recorded). Some clones in this sample may be carry-over from other donors' samples. Sequencing used PBMCs. CDR3 amino acids: CASSQVIQGASGNTIYF. The CDR3 DNA reads as TGTGCCAGCAGCCAAGTCATTCAGGGAGCTTCTGGAAACACCATATATTTT.